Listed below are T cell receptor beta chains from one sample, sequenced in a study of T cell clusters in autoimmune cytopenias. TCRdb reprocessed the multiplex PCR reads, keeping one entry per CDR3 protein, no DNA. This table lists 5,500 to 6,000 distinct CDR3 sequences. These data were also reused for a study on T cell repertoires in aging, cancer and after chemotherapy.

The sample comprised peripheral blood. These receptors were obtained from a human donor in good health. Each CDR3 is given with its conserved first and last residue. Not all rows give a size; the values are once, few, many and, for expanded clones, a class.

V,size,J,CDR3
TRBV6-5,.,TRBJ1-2,CASSERQGMVGYTF
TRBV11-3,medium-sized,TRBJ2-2,CASSGGLAGGINTGELFF
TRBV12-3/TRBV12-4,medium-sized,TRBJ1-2,CASSLASSDNYGYTF
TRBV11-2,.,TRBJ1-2,CASSLGTGNGYTF
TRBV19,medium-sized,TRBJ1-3,CASSNGQVGNTIYF
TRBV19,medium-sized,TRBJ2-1,CASSKLAAYNEQFF
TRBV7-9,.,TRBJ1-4,CASTQIGRDEKLFF
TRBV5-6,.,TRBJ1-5,CASSEWDRGLNQPQHF
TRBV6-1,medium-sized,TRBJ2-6,CASTKTSGANVLTF
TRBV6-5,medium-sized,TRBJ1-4,CASREGTLKLFF
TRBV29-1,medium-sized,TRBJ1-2,CSADRGARYGYTF